This T cell receptor beta chain originates from a study of Ad26.COV2.S vaccination and SARS-CoV-2 variants. Across the study: The vaccine Ad26.COV2.S was put into the muscle once, or twice with 56 days between. Study observations and caveats: Considerable breadth of spike-specific CD8+ and CD4+ T cell responses has reportedly been documented following vaccination.

V dropped 4 bases and J dropped 7; count of bases not matched to a gene: 12. Germline loops: CDR1 LGHNA, CDR2 YNFKEQ. The CDR3 is 15 amino acids. This sample's treatment: about 20 received Ad26.COV2.S at low or high dose, single or two shots; 5 received placebo; per-sample allocation not given. Each sample was drawn 63 days after the first injection (of vaccine or placebo). Sequencing used immunoSEQ multiplex PCR; TCRdb keeps in-frame clones, though not all of them. This table holds a few hundred thousand clones, around 90% found once. As concerns this clone: Antigen: not known.

Specimen: peripheral blood, collected in a trial of Ad26.COV2.S vaccine versus placebo. This chain uses TRBV4-2 with TRBJ2-7, with TRBD2 matching 8 bases. This TCR was recovered from a person between 18 and 60 years old who received the Ad26.COV2.S COVID-19 vaccine or a placebo. CDR3 protein: CASSPPSESGGEQYF. The CDR3 nucleotides read TGTGCCAGCAGCCCCCCTTCCGAATCGGGGGGGGAGCAGTACTTC.